One T cell receptor beta chain is described in this entry. The record originates from a study of CD8+CD57+ T cells in acquired aplastic anemia. Genomic DNA provided the template from which TCR beta VDJ and CDR3 profiles were obtained. MiXCR, run by TCRdb on the reads, gives a single entry per CDR3 protein. The sample consists of about 250,000 distinct CDR3 sequences, more than 40% of them appearing once. For sequencing, patients were chosen who had shown expansion of CD8+CD57+ cells by flow cytometry. This TCR derives from a human donor with aplastic anemia. Sample: sorted CD4+, CD8+, or CD8+CD57+ T cells (not recorded which) from PBMCs.

In DNA, the CDR3 is TGTGCCAGCAGTTTGGTGGAGGGGGGGGTTGATACGCAGTATTTT. Its translation: CASSLVEGGVDTQYF. This chain connects TRBV27 to TRBJ2-3; TRBD2 might be the D (7 bases). CDR3 size: 15 residues. Germline CDR1 and CDR2: MNHEY and SMNVEV (reference sequence). Trimming stripped 3 bases from V and 6 bases from J, with 16 bases between.